This T cell receptor beta chain stems from a study of PD-1 blockade in classical Hodgkin lymphoma. Points from the study as a whole: Newly diagnosed patients had baseline TCR diversity that was reportedly lower than that of healthy donors. Repertoire differences have undefined causes, possibly disease activity or prior therapy. Those achieving complete response showed baseline diversity like newly diagnosed patients.

Here immunoSEQ multiplex PCR was the method, and the copy in TCRdb shows in-frame clones only, minus some. This sample carries some 20,000 clones, 86% of them seen once, and the ten largest clones take approximately 14%. All the patients suffered relapse after autologous stem cell transplantation, and brentuximab vedotin exposure differed. Relapsed/refractory classical Hodgkin lymphoma patients had complete, partial or progressive responses. Trimming pared 9 bases from V and 2 bases from J, leaving 14 bases between. The CDR3 consists of 13 residues. CDR1 and CDR2 from the germline V gene are MNHNS and SASEGT. Regarding this clone: Its antigen is not identified.

This chain uses TRBV6-1 with TRBJ2-7; D possibly corresponds to TRBD1 (6 bases). This clonotype was obtained from a human donor with classical Hodgkin lymphoma. This specimen consisted of peripheral blood mononuclear cells (PBMCs), obtained before the second cycle of nivolumab. DNA of the CDR3: TGTGCCAGTACCCAGGGGTTGGCCTACGAGCAGTACTTC. This encodes CASTQGLAYEQYF.